Presented here are 20 T cell receptor beta chains from one specimen sequenced in a study of beta chain features in type 1 diabetes. Sequencing targeted expressed TCRB transcripts, as all isolated RNA had been reverse transcribed. Profiling relied on immunoSEQ multiplex PCR, and the TCRdb table lists in-frame clones only, not all of them. The sample has around 330,000 clones, approximately 11% seen once. The sequencing sample was made of naive CD4+ T cells from blood. All receptors come from a woman in her thirties in good health.

This clone was picked up a small number of times. Additional DNA sequences in this sample encode the identical CDR3. The rearrangement links TRBV9 to TRBJ2-3; D gene ambiguous. Looked up from germline, CDR1 is SGDLS and CDR2 is YYNGEE. V lost 2 bases and J lost 3, with 7 bases in between. There are 13 residues in the CDR3. The CDR3 reads CASSVSGTDTQYF. CDR3 bases: TGTGCCAGCAGCGTCTCAGGAACAGATACGCAGTATTTT.

A few counts support this clone. V is TRBV7-9 and J is TRBJ1-1; possibly TRBD1 for D (6 bases). Trimming removed 0 bases from V and 5 bases from J, with 10 bases in between. This CDR3 spans 14 amino acids. Germline V CDR1 and CDR2: SEHNR, FQNEAQ (reference sequence). The CDR3 region is CASSLAPGTTEAFF. CDR3 coding DNA: TGTGCCAGCAGCTTAGCTCCAGGGACAACTGAAGCTTTCTTT.

The chain uses TRBV6-5 and TRBJ1-2, with unresolved D. The CDR3 length is 13 residues. The germline V gene has CDR1 MNHEY and CDR2 SVGAGI. Deletions cut 6 bases from V and 7 bases from J, with 15 bases between. The CDR3 loop reads CASSREGNGGYTF. In nucleotides, the CDR3 is TGTGCCAGCAGCCGCGAGGGTAACGGTGGCTACACCTTC.

The chain combines TRBV20-1 with TRBJ2-3; D is undetermined. The V and J ends lost 4 bases and 3 bases respectively, with 2 bases between them. Germline-derived CDR1 and CDR2 are DFQATT and SNEGSKA (reference sequence). The CDR3 runs 10 residues. CDR3 protein: CSATTDTQYF. The CDR3 DNA reads as TGCAGTGCTACTACAGATACGCAGTATTTT.

This chain joins TRBV19 and TRBJ2-6; D is uncertain. V was cut by 11 bases and J by 4 bases, with 12 bases left in between. The CDR3 covers 13 residues. Germline V gene sequence: CDR1 LNHDA, CDR2 SQIVND (reference sequence). This CDR3 is CAVGADGANVLTF. The CDR3 region has the DNA TGTGCCGTGGGCGCAGACGGGGCCAACGTCCTGACTTTC.

This chain connects TRBV27 to TRBJ1-1; 8 nucleotides match TRBD1. The CDR3 contains 14 residues. Germline V gives CDR1 MNHEY, CDR2 SMNVEV (reference sequence). Germline trimming cut 2 bases from V and 6 bases from J; bases unmatched to any gene: 5. CDR3 sequence: CASSLTRGQAEAFF. CDR3 DNA: TGTGCCAGCAGTTTAACCAGGGGGCAGGCTGAAGCTTTCTTT.

This clone was counted between two and nine times. This chain joins TRBV5-6 and TRBJ2-6; TRBD1 matches at 10 bases. J lost 3 bases, V lost 1 base, and 4 bases had no gene match. CDR1 is SGHDT and CDR2 is YYEEEE in the germline V gene. The CDR3 has 17 amino acids. The CDR3 DNA is TGTGCCAGCAGCTTGAAGACAGGGGGCGGTGGGGCCAACGTCCTGACTTTC. Translating it yields CASSLKTGGGGANVLTF.

The chain recombines TRBV7-8 with TRBJ2-2, with 8 bases lining up with TRBD2. The J segment lost 0 bases and the V segment lost 10 bases, leaving 4 bases of the junction unmatched. This CDR3 has 14 residues. CDR1 and CDR2 from the germline V gene are SGHVS and FQNEAQ. CDR3 in amino acids: CATTGGTNTGELFF. DNA of the CDR3: TGTGCCACTACGGGGGGGACGAACACCGGGGAGCTGTTTTTT.

In this sample, this clone turned up a few times. The chain carries TRBV18 and TRBJ2-7, with 7 nucleotides matching TRBD1. V was clipped by 3 bases and J by 5 bases; unmatched bases: 16. Germline CDR1 KGHSH, CDR2 LQKENI. CDR3 length: 17 amino acids. CDR3 sequence: CASSPAQGLTTPNEQYF. Here the CDR3 DNA reads TGTGCCAGCTCACCGGCACAGGGGTTGACTACCCCTAACGAGCAGTACTTC.

This clone has a handful of counts. The V gene is TRBV18, the J gene TRBJ1-2; 9 nucleotides line up with TRBD1. Germline V gives CDR1 KGHSH, CDR2 LQKENI. V shed 6 bases, J shed 4 bases, and the junction held 3 bases outside the gene matches. The CDR3 is 13 amino acids. CDR3 residues: CASSMGQGYGYTF. The CDR3 DNA sequence: TGTGCCAGCTCCATGGGACAGGGCTATGGCTACACCTTC.

This clone has more than one count but fewer than ten. The chain carries TRBV6-5 and TRBJ1-2; 8 bases are shared with TRBD1. Per the germline V gene, CDR1 is MNHEY and CDR2 is SVGAGI. V shed 4 bases, J shed 4 bases, and the junction held 2 bases outside the gene matches. The CDR3 totals 13 residues. The CDR3 here is CASSSQGVYGYTF. The CDR3, as DNA: TGTGCCAGCAGTTCACAGGGGGTCTATGGCTACACCTTC.

The rearrangement uses TRBV21-1 and TRBJ1-5; the tabulated D call, TRBD1, remains unverified against the DNA. TRBV21-1 is classified as a pseudogene. The CDR3 is made up of 17 amino acids. The CDR3 DNA sequence: TGTGCCAGCAGCAAAGTTTGGGACAGGGGTAGCAATCAGCCCCAGCATTTT. Amino acid sequence: CASSKVWDRGSNQPQHF.

This clone has more than one count but fewer than ten. Because the CDR3's place on the DNA is in doubt, the DNA is left out and the CDR3 is given as listed by TCRdb. This chain joins TRBV21-1 and TRBJ2-1; the table's D gene call, TRBD1, was not cross checked with the DNA. TRBV21-1 corresponds to a pseudogene. Both ends counted, the CDR3 spans 14 residues. This CDR3 reads CASSKVGTGNEQFF.

This clone was observed a few times. The chain joins TRBV15 to TRBJ2-5; D call uncertain. V lost 5 bases, J lost 7 bases, and 11 bases lay in between. The CDR3 is 12 amino acids. Germline-derived CDR1 and CDR2 are LNHNV and YYDKDF (reference sequence). CDR3: CATSYDFGTQYF. CDR3 bases: TGTGCCACCAGCTACGATTTCGGGACCCAGTACTTC.

The rearrangement uses TRBV9 and TRBJ1-2; 8 bases align to TRBD1. The CDR3 consists of 13 residues. CDR1 and CDR2 from the germline V gene are SGDLS and YYNGEE. Unmatched junction bases numbered 7, after V lost 4 bases and J lost 8 bases. The CDR3 DNA reads as TGTGCCAGCAGCCCAACGACAGGGGTGGGCTACACCTTC. Its translation: CASSPTTGVGYTF.

The sample holds a few counts of this clone. V is TRBV4-3 and J is TRBJ1-2; D is undetermined. The CDR3 sequence is 16 residues long. The germline V gene encodes CDR1 LGHNA and CDR2 YSLEER. Trimming removed 4 bases from V and 1 base from J, with 16 bases in between. CDR3 nucleotides: TGCGCCAGCAGCCCCCAACTTGGGGAGAGTAACTATGGCTACACCTTC. Protein: CASSPQLGESNYGYTF.

The J gene is TRBJ2-2, the V gene TRBV29-1; D unclear. Germline V lookup: CDR1 SQVTM, CDR2 ANQGSEA. Trimming took off 4 bases at V and 6 bases at J, with 12 bases between the two ends. CDR3 size: 13 residues. This CDR3 reads CSVAVLESGELFF. The CDR3 DNA follows: TGCAGCGTTGCCGTTCTCGAGTCCGGGGAGCTGTTTTTT.

The chain is built from TRBV5-6 and TRBJ2-5, with D possibly TRBD1 on 5 matching bases. Germline V gene data show CDR1 as SGHDT and CDR2 as YYEEEE. CDR3 length equals 15 residues. V lost 1 base to trimming and J lost 5 bases, with 15 bases between them. The CDR3 region is CASSLYQGAGETQYF. The CDR3 coding sequence is TGTGCCAGCAGCTTGTATCAAGGGGCTGGGGAGACCCAGTACTTC. The whole variable domain, filled in from reference TRBV5-6 and TRBJ2-5, reads DAGVTQSPTHLIKTRGQQVTLRCSPKSGHDTVSWYQQALGQGPQFIFQYYEEEERQRGNFPDRFSGHQFPNYSSELNVNALLLGDSALYLCASSLYQGAGETQYFGPGTRLLVL.

This clone was detected a few times. The chain has TRBV7-9 and TRBJ1-1; D is unresolved. The germline CDR1 and CDR2 sequences are SEHNR and FQNEAQ (reference sequence). This CDR3 has 13 amino acids. With 2 bases removed from V and 3 bases from J, the gap between germline ends came to 7 bases. The CDR3 coding sequence is TGTGCCAGCAGCTTACAGGTGGACACTGAAGCTTTCTTT. This encodes CASSLQVDTEAFF.

This clone was picked up a small number of times. This rearrangement joins TRBV6-1 to TRBJ1-5; tentative D call: TRBD1 (5 bases). Trimming stripped 5 bases from V and 5 bases from J, with 10 bases between. This CDR3 is built from 13 residues. Germline lookup yields CDR1 MNHNS and CDR2 SASEGT. The chain's CDR3 is CASSFREDQPQHF. CDR3 coding DNA: TGTGCCAGCAGTTTCAGGGAGGATCAGCCCCAGCATTTT.